The 12 T cell receptor beta chains listed next were all sequenced from one sample in a study of CD8 T cells in ankylosing spondylitis. One entry per CDR3 protein, called by TCRdb with MiXCR from the 5' RACE reads. The table shows under 250,000 distinct CDR3 sequences, with about 10% occurring only once. The sequencing input was blood, either unsorted or a sorted T cell fraction (not recorded which). These receptor sequences come from a male donor with ankylosing spondylitis or in good health (not recorded which).

This clonotype appeared many times. The gene calls are TRBV5-1 and TRBJ2-7, with a possible D match to TRBD2 (6 bases). The CDR3 is 11 residues long. V was trimmed by 7 bases and J by 6 bases, leaving 11 bases between them. Per the germline V gene, CDR1 is SGHRS and CDR2 is YFSETQ. Here the CDR3 reads CASATSSEQYF. The CDR3 DNA reads as TGCGCCAGCGCGACTAGTAGCGAGCAGTACTTC.

This clonotype was seen at least ten times. The chain employs TRBV12-3 or TRBV12-4 and TRBJ1-5; D perhaps matches TRBD1 (5 bases). With 5 bases removed from V and 3 bases from J, the gap between germline ends came to 11 bases. This CDR3 comprises 14 residues. The CDR3 DNA reads TGTGCCAGCAGTCCGGGGACTACCAATCAGCCCCAGCATTTT. It translates to CASSPGTTNQPQHF.

This clonotype came up a few times. V and J are TRBV6-1 and TRBJ1-5, with D hard to call. The CDR3 runs 15 residues. Trimming removed 0 bases at V and 7 bases at J, with 13 bases between. Germline CDR1 MNHNS, CDR2 SASEGT. CDR3 region: CASSEAGRVGQPQHF. The CDR3 nucleotides are TGTGCCAGCAGTGAAGCGGGGAGGGTGGGACAGCCCCAGCATTTT.

This clonotype appeared a few times. V and J are TRBV6-5 and TRBJ2-5; possibly TRBD2 for D (6 bases). Trimming pared 2 bases from V and 7 bases from J, leaving 11 bases between. Looked up from germline, CDR1 is MNHEY and CDR2 is SVGAGI. There are 13 residues in the CDR3. The CDR3 loop is CASSYGQAGTQYF. In DNA form, the CDR3 reads TGTGCCAGCAGTTACGGGCAAGCGGGGACCCAGTACTTC.

This clonotype occurred many times. This sequence joins TRBV3-1 and TRBJ2-7; D unresolved. CDR1 and CDR2 from the germline V gene are LGHDT and YNNKEL (reference sequence). Trimming removed 2 bases from V and 6 bases from J, with 8 bases in between. CDR3 length: 12 amino acids. The CDR3 sequence: CASSQRVSEQYF. The CDR3 DNA reads as TGTGCCAGCAGCCAAAGGGTCTCCGAGCAGTACTTC.

The chain links TRBV20-1 to TRBJ1-4; perhaps TRBD1 as D (5 bases). The V end lost 4 bases, the J end lost 4 bases, and 22 bases lay between the germline ends. This CDR3 has 17 residues. The germline V gene encodes CDR1 DFQATT and CDR2 SNEGSKA (reference sequence). The CDR3 here is CSATRLQQVGFNEKLFF. DNA for the CDR3: TGCAGTGCTACACGACTCCAACAGGTTGGGTTTAATGAAAAACTGTTTTTT.

Ten or more counts support this clonotype. This sequence joins TRBV12-3 or TRBV12-4 and TRBJ2-1; D ambiguous. V gave up 1 base and J gave up 7 bases, with 2 bases separating them. The CDR3 sequence is 11 residues long. The chain's CDR3 is CASSLGNEQFF. In DNA, the CDR3 is TGTGCCAGCAGTTTAGGGAATGAGCAGTTCTTC.

This clonotype was detected ten times or more. The rearrangement joins TRBV19 to TRBJ1-1; D is perhaps TRBD1 (5 bases). Germline V gene lookup returns CDR1 LNHDA and CDR2 SQIVND (reference sequence). Trimming removed 6 bases at V and 7 bases at J, with 12 bases between. The CDR3 extends over 12 amino acids. The CDR3 region is CASRLGGNEAFF. CDR3 in DNA: TGTGCCAGTAGGCTGGGGGGTAATGAAGCTTTCTTT.

The sample holds a few counts of this clonotype. The chain is built from TRBV30 and TRBJ1-3, with D possibly matching TRBD1 (6 bases). Germline CDR1 reads GTSNPN; CDR2 reads SVGIG (reference sequence). The V gene lost 7 bases and the J gene lost 2 bases, with 15 bases spanning the gap. This CDR3 region has 14 residues. The CDR3 nucleotides read TGTGCCTCCCAAGGGGGGGGGGCTGGAAACACCATATATTTT. Translated, it gives CASQGGGAGNTIYF.

About this clonotype itself: A much more abundant neighbour one base away suggests this may be a read error. V gene TRBV9 combines with J gene TRBJ2-1, with a possible D match to TRBD1 (6 bases). The ends were cut back, 0 bases at V and 10 bases at J, with 17 bases in the middle. The length of the CDR3 is 15 residues. Germline V gene data show CDR1 as SGDLS and CDR2 as YYNGEE. The CDR3 loop is CASSVAGQLGHEQFF. DNA for the CDR3: TGTGCCAGCAGCGTAGCCGGACAGCTAGGGCACGAGCAGTTCTTC.

This clonotype was found a few times. Given a much more abundant clone one base away, this may be a read error. The V gene is TRBV7-8, the J gene TRBJ2-3; tentatively, D is TRBD2 (6 bases). CDR3 length: 16 residues. Germline V gene data show CDR1 as SGHVS and CDR2 as FQNEAQ. The CDR3 spells CVSSRNRDSLTDTQYF. The CDR3 DNA reads TGTGTCAGCAGCCGAAACCGGGACTCTCTCACAGATACGCAGTATTTT.

This clonotype turned up a few times. The chain carries TRBV23-1 and TRBJ2-2, with 8 nucleotides matching TRBD1. TRBV23-1 is an ORF for which the function is uncertain. The V and J ends lost 10 bases and 4 bases, in that order; junction bases with no gene match: 14. The CDR3 is 16 amino acids. DNA for the CDR3: TGCGCCACTAATTCCCGGGACAGGCTTGGCACCGGGGAGCTGTTTTTT. It is translated as CATNSRDRLGTGELFF.